This T cell receptor beta chain came from a study of shared clonotypes between healthy human individuals. The overall study: Three plates were used per donor for CD4 naive, three for CD4 memory, two for CD8 naive and one for CD8 memory.

Germline trimming cut 0 bases from V and 0 bases from J; bases unmatched to any gene: 16. The CDR3 has 22 residues. The germline V gene encodes CDR1 SGHRS and CDR2 YFSETQ. Investigators spread the genomic DNA of each subset evenly over several immunoSEQ plates. Profiling relied on immunoSEQ multiplex PCR, and the TCRdb table lists in-frame clones only, not all of them. The data show 300,000 to 350,000 clones, with roughly 70% seen just once and about 9.4% held by the top ten. Overall study findings and caveats: The four-donor shared clonotypes exceeded non-shared clonotypes in generation probability, with non-shared ones scoring lower.

Of note for this clone: The antigen remains undetermined.

This receptor was obtained from a man between 25 and 39 years old in good health. The sequenced sample consisted of memory CD4+ T cells sorted from blood. Indicated subset: CD45RA-negative fraction. The chain is built from TRBV5-1 and TRBJ2-5, with 14 bases fitting TRBD2. DNA of the CDR3: TGCGCCAGCAGCTTGGTCGCTCGGGGACTAGCGGGAGCGGCTGGGTACCAAGAGACCCAGTACTTC. The encoded protein is CASSLVARGLAGAAGYQETQYF. The full variable domain, completed using reference TRBV5-1 and TRBJ2-5, is KAGVTQTPRYLIKTRGQQVTLSCSPISGHRSVSWYQQTPGQGLQFLFEYFSETQRNKGNFPGRFSGRQFSNSRSEMNVSTLELGDSALYLCASSLVARGLAGAAGYQETQYFGPGTRLLVL.